A selection of T cell receptor beta chains follows, all from one sample in a study of cytomegalovirus exposure and HLA in healthy donors. Some clones are missing from TCRdb's copy, which holds only in-frame ones; the method was immunoSEQ multiplex PCR. Its listing shows 75,000 to 95,000 clones. The material sequenced was PBMCs. These receptors originate from a man under 40 in good health and CMV-seronegative. Each CDR3 is given with its conserved first and last residue. Each record gives: V gene, J gene, D gene, CDR3 protein, CDR3 DNA. The D gene is left open where the match is weak.

>TRBV7-9|TRBJ2-5|.
CASSLGSSQETQYF
TGTGCCAGCAGCTTAGGATCCAGCCAAGAGACCCAGTACTTC
>TRBV28|TRBJ2-2|TRBD1
CASSLFRDSHSVANTGELFF
TGTGCCAGCAGTTTATTCCGGGACAGTCATTCTGTCGCGAACACCGGGGAGCTGTTTTTT
>TRBV27|TRBJ2-7|TRBD1
CASSPSQGVKPYEQYF
TGTGCCAGCAGCCCCTCGCAGGGGGTTAAACCCTACGAGCAGTACTTC
>TRBV29-1|TRBJ1-1|.
CSVARGNTEAFF
TGCAGCGTTGCCAGGGGGAACACTGAAGCTTTCTTT
>TRBV6-5|TRBJ2-7|.
CASRPPGQYEQYF
TGTGCCAGCAGGCCACCGGGACAATACGAGCAGTACTTC
>TRBV18|TRBJ2-2|.
CASQRDGGHDGELFF
TGTGCCAGCCAAAGGGACGGGGGGCATGACGGGGAGCTGTTTTTT
>TRBV14|TRBJ2-7|TRBD1
CASSHLSTGGREQYF
TGTGCCAGCAGCCACCTTTCGACAGGGGGGCGGGAGCAGTACTTC
>TRBV6-5|TRBJ2-7|.
CASSYGGSGSYEQYF
TGTGCCAGCAGTTACGGAGGATCAGGCTCCTACGAGCAGTACTTC
>TRBV4-2|TRBJ2-3|TRBD2
CASSLKASGSTDTQYF
TGTGCCAGCAGCCTAAAGGCTAGCGGGAGCACAGATACGCAGTATTTT
>TRBV5-1|TRBJ2-5|.
CASSLETAQETQYF
TGCGCCAGCAGCTTGGAAACAGCTCAAGAGACCCAGTACTTC
>TRBV6-1|TRBJ2-1|TRBD2
CASSRWTSGDYEQFF
TGTGCCAGCAGCCGATGGACTAGCGGGGACTATGAGCAGTTCTTC
>TRBV2|TRBJ2-5|.
CASSPRSRETQYF
TGTGCCAGCAGCCCTAGATCGAGAGAGACCCAGTACTTC
>TRBV19|TRBJ2-6|.
CASSTPGRVISGANVLTF
TGTGCCAGTAGTACCCCGGGCAGGGTGATCTCTGGGGCCAACGTCCTGACTTTC
>TRBV4-2|TRBJ2-2|TRBD2
CASSQAGLAGGELFF
TGTGCCAGCAGCCAAGCGGGACTAGCGGGAGGGGAGCTGTTTTTT
>TRBV28|TRBJ2-4|.
CASSLVGQGSTKNIQYF
TGTGCCAGCAGTTTAGTCGGGCAGGGGTCGACCAAAAACATTCAGTACTTC